This TCR beta chain is drawn from a study of Tregs in tolerant kidney transplant recipients. This clone appeared once. Its antigen is undetermined. Sequencing used immunoSEQ multiplex PCR; TCRdb keeps in-frame clones, though not all of them. The table lists some 57,000 clones, 91% of them singletons, with roughly 15% in the top ten. Study results and limitations: Nucleotide sequences could not be compared across some patients' samples due to primer changes. Tregs expanded with activated donor B cells seemed most donor-specific. The small number of patients limits these findings pending further validation.

In germline, CDR1 is SGDLS, CDR2 YYNGEE. The V gene lost 0 bases and the J gene lost 5 bases, with 15 bases spanning the gap. The CDR3 runs to 15 residues. Recipients received nonmyeloablative bone marrow transplants from related graft donors, with transient mixed chimerism. Thawed PBMCs were FACS-sorted into unstimulated CD4+CD25+CD127- regulatory T cells, CD4+CD25- non-regulatory cells, CD4 and CD8 cells. The sample in question was CD8+ T cells from blood (PBMCs), obtained 24 months after the transplant. The TCR was taken from a human patient who received a combined kidney and bone marrow transplant. Some T cells may have originated in the graft donor. The chain carries TRBV9 and TRBJ2-7, with D tentatively TRBD2 (6 bases). CDR3 loop: CASSVEPSGGDEQYF. The CDR3 DNA reads as TGTGCCAGCAGCGTAGAGCCCAGCGGCGGGGACGAGCAGTACTTC.